This T cell receptor (beta chain) derives from a study of T cells after yellow fever vaccination. As for the study in general: For low cell numbers, libraries were made with SMART-Seq v4 Ultra Low Input. Study outcomes and limitations: Booster sampling recovered most clones from primary vaccination (under 98% CD4, just over 85% CD8).

There are 15 residues in the CDR3. Germline CDR1 reads LNHNV; CDR2 reads YYDKDF (reference sequence). The V gene lost 1 base and the J gene lost 5 bases, with 11 bases spanning the gap. This clonotype was seen many times. Its antigen is not identified. The TCR cDNA carried a universal primer site and UMIs from 5'RACE template switching. TCRdb re-derived calls from the 5' RACE reads in MiXCR, one entry per CDR3 protein. The sample holds under 300,000 distinct CDR3 sequences, around 13% seen once. The chain couples TRBV15 to TRBJ1-4; no clear D. The receptor was isolated from a man aged 25-45 years who received the YFV17D yellow fever vaccine. The sample was CD4+ T cells sorted from PBMCs, taken 45 days after the yellow fever booster vaccination. DNA for the CDR3: TGTGCCACCAGCAGAGGGGCTATGACCAATGAAAAACTGTTTTTT. Translation gives CATSRGAMTNEKLFF.